Following are 12 T cell receptor beta chains from one sample sequenced in a study of blood T cell repertoires in COVID-19. Profiling relied on immunoSEQ multiplex PCR, and the TCRdb table lists in-frame clones only, not all of them. The profile shows 180,000 or so clones, about 80% of them singletons. Sequenced material: PBMCs or T cells enriched from blood (not recorded which). The receptors were sampled from a man in his sixties who had been exposed to COVID-19.

CDR3 bases: TGTGCCAGCAGCCCGGGACACCCCCAGTACTTC. Translating it yields CASSPGHPQYF. The chain uses TRBV7-2 and TRBJ2-5; D is perhaps TRBD1 (6 bases). Trimming cost V 5 bases and J 9 bases, with 10 bases left between them. The CDR3 consists of 11 residues. Germline lookup yields CDR1 SGHTA and CDR2 FQGNSA.

The chain joins TRBV19 to TRBJ2-1, with 10 bases identical to TRBD2. The V gene end was trimmed by 1 base and the J gene end by 2 bases; junction bases not matched to a gene: 14. The CDR3 is made up of 20 amino acids. Germline V gene data show CDR1 as LNHDA and CDR2 as SQIVND (reference sequence). This CDR3 reads CASSIVAGGLAGAAYNEQFF. The DNA of the CDR3 is TGTGCCAGTAGTATAGTAGCGGGAGGTCTAGCGGGAGCAGCCTACAATGAGCAGTTCTTC. Combining the CDR3 with reference TRBV19 and TRBJ2-1 gives the whole variable domain DGGITQSPKYLFRKEGQNVTLSCEQNLNHDAMYWYRQDPGQGLRLIYYSQIVNDFQKGDIAEGYSVSREKKESFPLTVTSAQKNPTAFYLCASSIVAGGLAGAAYNEQFFGPGTRLTVL.

This clone has more than one count but fewer than ten. The V and J genes are TRBV2 and TRBJ1-2, with TRBD1 matching 7 bases. Trimming took 2 bases from V and 3 from J; bases not matched to a gene: 3. This CDR3 contains 14 residues. The germline gives CDR1 SNHLY, CDR2 FYNNEI. CDR3 sequence: CASSELGTDYGYTF. The CDR3 nucleotides are TGTGCCAGCAGTGAATTAGGGACAGACTATGGCTACACCTTC.

The chain links TRBV12-3 or TRBV12-4 to TRBJ1-1; TRBD1 matches at 7 bases. Unmatched junction bases numbered 6, after V lost 6 bases and J lost 5 bases. The CDR3 is 13 amino acids. The CDR3 DNA reads TGTGCCAGCAGCAGACAGGGCCGAACTGAAGCTTTCTTT. Translation: CASSRQGRTEAFF.

This chain joins TRBV19 and TRBJ2-4; 11 bases match TRBD2. Trimming removed 6 bases from V and 4 bases from J; junction bases left unmatched: 14. The CDR3 extends over 18 amino acids. CDR1 LNHDA and CDR2 SQIVND come from the germline V gene (reference sequence). The CDR3 here is CASRAHSGRAVLKNIQYF. Here the CDR3 DNA reads TGTGCCAGTAGAGCCCATAGCGGGAGGGCCGTCTTGAAAAACATTCAGTACTTC.

The chain has TRBV7-3 and TRBJ2-7, with D tentatively TRBD1 (6 bases). The CDR3 covers 16 residues. With 4 bases removed from V and 5 bases from J, the gap between germline ends came to 21 bases. Germline CDR1 reads SGHTA; CDR2 reads FQGTGA. CDR3 sequence reads: CASSSTPFRDTHEQYF. In nucleotides, the CDR3 is TGTGCCAGCAGCTCAACCCCGTTTCGGGACACCCACGAGCAGTACTTC. The full variable domain, with the rest looked up from reference TRBV7-3 and TRBJ2-7, is GAGVSQTPSNKVTEKGKYVELRCDPISGHTALYWYRQSLGQGPEFLIYFQGTGAADDSGLPNDRFFAVRPEGSVSTLKIQRTERGDSAVYLCASSSTPFRDTHEQYFGPGTRLTVT.

The chain combines TRBV5-4 with TRBJ1-6, with D tentatively TRBD1 (5 bases). Deletions cut 0 bases from V and 7 bases from J, with 14 bases between. Germline loops: CDR1 SGHNT, CDR2 YYREEE (reference sequence). This CDR3 spans 16 amino acids. CDR3 in amino acids: CASSLAGTAKNSPLHF. CDR3 bases: TGTGCCAGCAGCTTGGCGGGGACTGCGAAGAATTCACCCCTCCACTTT.

V gene TRBV11-2 combines with J gene TRBJ2-7; 11 bases are shared with TRBD1. The V gene end was trimmed by 6 bases and the J gene end by 5 bases; junction bases not matched to a gene: 9. The CDR3 is made up of 15 amino acids. Germline CDR1 is SGHAT and CDR2 is FQNNGV. The CDR3 loop is CASSYWTGGSDEQYF. DNA of the CDR3: TGTGCCAGCAGTTACTGGACAGGGGGCTCAGACGAGCAGTACTTC.

The V call is TRBV2, the J call TRBJ2-1; 10 positions agree with TRBD1. The CDR3 extends over 15 amino acids. Germline CDR1 and CDR2: SNHLY and FYNNEI. The J segment lost 2 bases and the V segment lost 5 bases, leaving 3 bases of the junction unmatched. The CDR3 bases are TGTGCCAGCAGTAGGGACAGGGGCGCCTACAATGAGCAGTTCTTC. It specifies CASSRDRGAYNEQFF. The whole variable domain, filled in from reference TRBV2 and TRBJ2-1, reads EPEVTQTPSHQVTQMGQEVILRCVPISNHLYFYWYRQILGQKVEFLVSFYNNEISEKSEIFDDQFSVERPDGSNFTLKIRSTKLEDSAMYFCASSRDRGAYNEQFFGPGTRLTVL.

In its sample, this clone was seen once. This may come from a read error, since a much larger clone is one base off. V usage is TRBV28 and J usage is TRBJ1-2; 7 nucleotides agree with TRBD1. J lost 1 base, V lost 5 bases, and 1 base had no gene match. Germline V CDR1 and CDR2: MDHEN, SYDVKM. This CDR3 spans 13 amino acids. CDR3: CASSPGGNYGYTF. The CDR3 DNA follows: TGTGCCAGCAGTCCAGGGGGTAACTATGGCTACACCTTC.

V gene TRBV7-8 combines with J gene TRBJ2-5; the match to TRBD2 covers 9 bases. The CDR3 has 15 residues. CDR1 is SGHVS, CDR2 FQNEAQ, per germline. Trimming cost V 1 base and J 5 bases; bases outside gene matches: 5. CDR3 residues: CASSLGGLAGETQYF. CDR3 nucleotides: TGTGCCAGCAGCTTAGGGGGACTAGCAGGCGAGACCCAGTACTTC. The full variable domain, its missing parts supplied by reference TRBV7-8 and TRBJ2-5, is GAGVSQSPRYKVAKRGQDVALRCDPISGHVSLFWYQQALGQGPEFLTYFQNEAQLDKSGLPSDRFFAERPEGSVSTLKIQRTQQEDSAVYLCASSLGGLAGETQYFGPGTRLLVL.

J is TRBJ2-7 and V is TRBV5-4, with 10 bases that match TRBD2. The CDR3 covers 16 residues. Trimming cost V 0 bases and J 5 bases; bases outside gene matches: 8. Per germline, CDR1 SGHNT and CDR2 YYREEE (reference sequence). The CDR3 is CASSLGLAGESHEQYF. Written as DNA, the CDR3 is TGTGCCAGCAGCTTGGGCCTAGCGGGAGAAAGCCACGAGCAGTACTTC.